What follows are 9 T cell receptor beta chains derived from one specimen sequenced in a study of Ad26.COV2.S vaccination and SARS-CoV-2 variants. Here immunoSEQ multiplex PCR was the method, and the copy in TCRdb shows in-frame clones only, minus some. The sample carries a few hundred thousand clones, about 83% recorded once. Specified treatment: around 19 received Ad26.COV2.S at low or high dose, single or two shots; roughly five received placebo; per-sample allocation not given. Samples analyzed were those drawn on day 63 after the first vaccine or placebo injection. Sequences were derived from peripheral blood, sampled in a trial of Ad26.COV2.S vaccine versus placebo. These receptor sequences come from a person between 18 and 59 years old who received the Ad26.COV2.S COVID-19 vaccine or a placebo.

The rearrangement joins TRBV9 to TRBJ1-2, with 9 bases that match TRBD1. V trimming: 4 bases; J trimming: 5 bases; junction bases outside the gene matches: 3. Germline CDR1 is SGDLS and CDR2 is YYNGEE. The CDR3 has 13 amino acids. The CDR3 nucleotides are TGTGCCAGCAGCCAAGGACAGGGGTATGGCTACACCTTC. Amino acid sequence: CASSQGQGYGYTF.

The V and J genes are TRBV4-3 and TRBJ2-3, with 12 bases matching TRBD2. Looked up from germline, CDR1 is LGHNA and CDR2 is YSLEER. V lost 0 bases to trimming and J lost 6 bases; unmatched junction nucleotides: 4. The CDR3 runs to 16 residues. Here the CDR3 reads CASSQDLAGGRDTQYF. For the CDR3, the DNA is TGCGCCAGCAGCCAAGATCTAGCGGGGGGGCGGGATACGCAGTATTTT.

This sequence joins TRBV9 and TRBJ2-1, with D perhaps TRBD1 or TRBD2 (5 bases each). CDR1 SGDLS and CDR2 YYNGEE come from the germline V gene. The length of the CDR3 is 13 residues. With 4 bases removed from V and 5 bases from J, the gap between germline ends came to 10 bases. CDR3 nucleotides: TGTGCCAGCAGCCGTGGGACCAACAATGAGCAGTTCTTC. Its protein is CASSRGTNNEQFF.

The V gene is TRBV7-9, the J gene TRBJ1-2; possibly TRBD1 for D (6 bases). CDR1 is SEHNR, CDR2 FQNEAQ, per germline (reference sequence). This CDR3 region has 15 residues. V lost 8 bases to trimming and J lost 4 bases, with 20 bases between them. The CDR3 region is CASGPGTPLSYGYTF. The CDR3 DNA sequence: TGTGCCAGCGGTCCCGGGACACCCTTGAGCTATGGCTACACCTTC.

This clone was observed a few times. The V gene is TRBV29-1, the J gene TRBJ1-5; D perhaps matches TRBD1 (5 bases). The germline V gene has CDR1 SQVTM and CDR2 ANQGSEA. This CDR3 region has 12 residues. The V and J ends lost 5 bases and 4 bases respectively, with 9 bases between them. CDR3 sequence (DNA): TGCAGCGTTAGATGGGGGAATCAGCCCCAGCATTTT. Its protein is CSVRWGNQPQHF.

This chain links TRBV7-3 with TRBJ2-3; D unresolved. Germline CDR1 reads SGHTA; CDR2 reads FQGTGA. The V gene lost 5 bases and the J gene lost 0 bases, with 6 bases spanning the gap. The CDR3 contains 13 residues. CDR3 nucleotide sequence: TGTGCCAGCAGCACCGGCAGCACAGATACGCAGTATTTT. Residues: CASSTGSTDTQYF.

The chain has TRBV9 and TRBJ2-6; D is ambiguous. The CDR3 runs 14 residues. CDR1 is SGDLS and CDR2 is YYNGEE in the germline V gene. Deletions cut 3 bases from V and 3 bases from J, with 7 bases between. The CDR3 sequence: CASSERGGANVLTF. The CDR3 nucleotides read TGTGCCAGCAGCGAAAGAGGTGGGGCCAACGTCCTGACTTTC.

The chain has TRBV6-5 and TRBJ1-5, with 10 bases identical to TRBD1. V lost 8 bases to trimming and J lost 4 bases; unmatched junction nucleotides: 8. The CDR3 runs to 15 residues. Germline-derived CDR1 and CDR2 are MNHEY and SVGAGI. For the CDR3, the DNA is TGTGCCAGCGGGACCCCGGACAGGGGGAATCAGCCCCAGCATTTT. Amino acid sequence: CASGTPDRGNQPQHF.

The chain uses TRBV3-1 (or the pseudogene TRBV3-2) and TRBJ2-5, with a weak D call TRBD2 (6 bases). The V end was cut by 4 bases, the J end by 5 bases, with 11 bases between. The CDR3 totals 13 residues. CDR1 LGHDT and CDR2 YNNKEL come from the germline V gene (reference sequence). CDR3 residues: CASSRTSIETQYF. CDR3 sequence (DNA): TGTGCCAGCAGCCGCACTAGCATTGAGACCCAGTACTTC.